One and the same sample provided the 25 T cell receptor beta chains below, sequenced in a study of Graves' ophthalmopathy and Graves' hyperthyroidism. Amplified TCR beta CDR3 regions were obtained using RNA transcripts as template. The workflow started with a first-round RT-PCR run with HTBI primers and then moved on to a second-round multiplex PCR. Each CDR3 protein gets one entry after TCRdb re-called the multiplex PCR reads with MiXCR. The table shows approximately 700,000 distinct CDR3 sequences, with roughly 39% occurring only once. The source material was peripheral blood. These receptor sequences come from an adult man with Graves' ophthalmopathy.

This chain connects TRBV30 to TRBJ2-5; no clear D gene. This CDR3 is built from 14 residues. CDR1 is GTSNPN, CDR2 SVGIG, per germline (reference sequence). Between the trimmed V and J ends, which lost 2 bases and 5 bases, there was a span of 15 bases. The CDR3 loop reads CAWSLEWARETQYF. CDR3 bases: TGTGCCTGGAGTCTCGAATGGGCGCGGGAGACCCAGTACTTC.

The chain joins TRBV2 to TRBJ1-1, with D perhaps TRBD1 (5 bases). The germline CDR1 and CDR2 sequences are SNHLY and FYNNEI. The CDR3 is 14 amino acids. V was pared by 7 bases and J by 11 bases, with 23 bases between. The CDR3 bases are TGTGCCAGCAACCAAGCCGGGGGAAGAGTAGGGGCTTTCTTT. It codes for CASNQAGGRVGAFF.

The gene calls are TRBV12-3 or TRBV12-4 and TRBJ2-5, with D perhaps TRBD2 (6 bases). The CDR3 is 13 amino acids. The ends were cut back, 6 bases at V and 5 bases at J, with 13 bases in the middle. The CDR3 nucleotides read TGTGCCAGCAGACACGGTGGAGGGGAGACCCAGTACTTC. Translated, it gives CASRHGGGETQYF.

The CDR3 nucleotides read TGTGCCAGCAGTTTGGGACAGCGCGGAAACTATGGCTACACCTTC. Its translation is CASSLGQRGNYGYTF. This chain links TRBV2 with TRBJ1-2; TRBD1 agrees at 7 bases. CDR3 size: 15 residues. V was clipped by 5 bases and J by 2 bases; unmatched bases: 8. Germline loops: CDR1 SNHLY, CDR2 FYNNEI.

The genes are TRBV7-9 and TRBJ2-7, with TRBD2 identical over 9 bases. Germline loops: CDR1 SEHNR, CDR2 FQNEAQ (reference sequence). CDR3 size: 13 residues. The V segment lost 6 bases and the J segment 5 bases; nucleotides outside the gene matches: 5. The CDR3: CASSSSSGNEQYF. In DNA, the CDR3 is TGTGCCAGCAGTTCCTCTAGCGGGAACGAGCAGTACTTC.

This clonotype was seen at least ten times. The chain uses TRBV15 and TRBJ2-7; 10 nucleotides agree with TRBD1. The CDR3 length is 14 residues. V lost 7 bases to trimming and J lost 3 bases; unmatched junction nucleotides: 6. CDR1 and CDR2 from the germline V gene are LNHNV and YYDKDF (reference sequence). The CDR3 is CATTTGTGVYEQYF. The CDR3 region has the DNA TGTGCCACCACTACCGGGACAGGGGTCTACGAGCAGTACTTC.

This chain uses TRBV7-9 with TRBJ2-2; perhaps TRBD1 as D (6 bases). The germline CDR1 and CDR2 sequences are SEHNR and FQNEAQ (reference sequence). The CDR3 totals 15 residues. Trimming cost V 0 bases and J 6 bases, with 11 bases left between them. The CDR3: CASSLAPSGAGELFF. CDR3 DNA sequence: TGTGCCAGCAGCTTAGCCCCCTCAGGGGCCGGGGAGCTGTTTTTT.

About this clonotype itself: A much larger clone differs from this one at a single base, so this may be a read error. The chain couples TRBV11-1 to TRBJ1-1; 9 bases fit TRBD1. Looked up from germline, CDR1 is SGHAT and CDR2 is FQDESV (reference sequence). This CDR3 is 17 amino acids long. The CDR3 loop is CASSYTSTGGMNTGAFF. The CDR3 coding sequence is TGTGCCAGCAGCTACACATCGACAGGGGGAATGAACACTGGAGCTTTCTTT.

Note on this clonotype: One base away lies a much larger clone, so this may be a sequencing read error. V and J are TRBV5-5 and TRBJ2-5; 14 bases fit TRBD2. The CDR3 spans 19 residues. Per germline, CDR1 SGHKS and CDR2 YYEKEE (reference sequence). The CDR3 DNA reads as TGCGCCAGCAGCTTGGGACTAGCGGGAGATCGATGGTACCAAGAGGCCCAGTACTTC. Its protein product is CASSLGLAGDRWYQEAQYF.

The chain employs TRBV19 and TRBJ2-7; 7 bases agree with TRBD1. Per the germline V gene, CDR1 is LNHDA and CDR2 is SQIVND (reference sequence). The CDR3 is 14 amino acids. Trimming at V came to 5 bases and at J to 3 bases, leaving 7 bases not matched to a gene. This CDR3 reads CASSGRQGRYEQYF. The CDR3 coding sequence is TGTGCCAGTAGTGGACGACAGGGACGCTACGAGCAGTACTTC.

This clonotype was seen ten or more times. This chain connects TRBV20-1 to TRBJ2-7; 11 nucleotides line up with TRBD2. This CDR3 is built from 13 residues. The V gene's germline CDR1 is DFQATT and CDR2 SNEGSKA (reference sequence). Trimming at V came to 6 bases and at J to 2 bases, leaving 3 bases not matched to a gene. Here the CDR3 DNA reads TGCAGTGCCATAGCGGGAGGGCCCTACGAGCAGTACTTC. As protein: CSAIAGGPYEQYF.

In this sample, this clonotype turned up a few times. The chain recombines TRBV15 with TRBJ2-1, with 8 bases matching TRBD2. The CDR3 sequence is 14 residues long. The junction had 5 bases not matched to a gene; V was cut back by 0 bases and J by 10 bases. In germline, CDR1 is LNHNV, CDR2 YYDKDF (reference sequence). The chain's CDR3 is CATSRDRGGREQFF. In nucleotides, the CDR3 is TGTGCCACCAGCAGAGATCGGGGGGGGCGCGAGCAGTTCTTC.

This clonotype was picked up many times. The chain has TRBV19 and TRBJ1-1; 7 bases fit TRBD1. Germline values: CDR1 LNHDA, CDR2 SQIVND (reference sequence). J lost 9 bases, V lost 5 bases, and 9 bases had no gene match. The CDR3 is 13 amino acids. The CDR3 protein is CASSPRGDRQAFF. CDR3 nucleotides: TGTGCCAGTAGTCCCAGGGGGGACCGGCAAGCTTTCTTT. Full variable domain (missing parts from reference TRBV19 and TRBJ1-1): DGGITQSPKYLFRKEGQNVTLSCEQNLNHDAMYWYRQDPGQGLRLIYYSQIVNDFQKGDIAEGYSVSREKKESFPLTVTSAQKNPTAFYLCASSPRGDRQAFFGQGTRLTVV.

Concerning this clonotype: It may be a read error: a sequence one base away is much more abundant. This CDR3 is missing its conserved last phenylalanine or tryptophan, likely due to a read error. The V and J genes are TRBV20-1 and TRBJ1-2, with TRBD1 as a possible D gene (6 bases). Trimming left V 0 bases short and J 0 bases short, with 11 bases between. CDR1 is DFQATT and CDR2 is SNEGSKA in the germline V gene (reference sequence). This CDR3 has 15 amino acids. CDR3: CSARELDSPNYGYTL. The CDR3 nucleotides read TGCAGTGCTAGAGAATTGGACAGTCCTAACTATGGCTACACCCTC.

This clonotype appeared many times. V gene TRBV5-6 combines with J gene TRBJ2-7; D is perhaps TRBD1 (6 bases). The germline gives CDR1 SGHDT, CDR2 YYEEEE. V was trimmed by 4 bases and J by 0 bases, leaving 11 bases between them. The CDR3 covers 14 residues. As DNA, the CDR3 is TGTGCCAGCAGCGGGGACAAGACCTCCTACGAGCAGTACTTC. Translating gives CASSGDKTSYEQYF. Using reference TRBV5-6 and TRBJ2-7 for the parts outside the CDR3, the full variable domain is DAGVTQSPTHLIKTRGQQVTLRCSPKSGHDTVSWYQQALGQGPQFIFQYYEEEERQRGNFPDRFSGHQFPNYSSELNVNALLLGDSALYLCASSGDKTSYEQYFGPGTRLTVT.

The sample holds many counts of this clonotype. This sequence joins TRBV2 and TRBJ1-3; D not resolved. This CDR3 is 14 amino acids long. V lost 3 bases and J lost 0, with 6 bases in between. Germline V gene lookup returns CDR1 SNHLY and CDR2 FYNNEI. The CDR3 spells CASSDILSGNTIYF. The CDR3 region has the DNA TGTGCCAGCAGTGACATCCTCTCTGGAAACACCATATATTTT.

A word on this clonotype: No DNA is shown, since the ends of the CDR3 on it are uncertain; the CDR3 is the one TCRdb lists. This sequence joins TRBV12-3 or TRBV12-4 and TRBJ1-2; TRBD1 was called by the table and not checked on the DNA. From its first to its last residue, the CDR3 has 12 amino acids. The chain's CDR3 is CVSALNNYGCTF.

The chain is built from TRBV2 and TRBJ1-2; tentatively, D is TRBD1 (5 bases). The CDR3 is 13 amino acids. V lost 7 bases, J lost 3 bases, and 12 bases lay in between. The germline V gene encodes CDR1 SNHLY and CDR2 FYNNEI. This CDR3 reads CASTTQADYGYTF. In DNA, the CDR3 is TGTGCCAGCACCACACAGGCTGACTATGGCTACACCTTC.

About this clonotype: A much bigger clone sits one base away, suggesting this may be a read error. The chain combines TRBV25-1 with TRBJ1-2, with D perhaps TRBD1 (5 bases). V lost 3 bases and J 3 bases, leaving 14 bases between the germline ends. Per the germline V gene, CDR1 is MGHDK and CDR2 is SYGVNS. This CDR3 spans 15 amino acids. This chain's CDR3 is CASSDRDGGYYGYTF. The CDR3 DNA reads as TGTGCCAGCAGTGACCGGGACGGGGGGTACTATGGCTACACCTTC.

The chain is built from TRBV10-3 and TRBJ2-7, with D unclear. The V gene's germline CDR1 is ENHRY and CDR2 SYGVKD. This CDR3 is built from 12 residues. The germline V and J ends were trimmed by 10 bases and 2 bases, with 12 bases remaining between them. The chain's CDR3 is CASSSCPYEQYF. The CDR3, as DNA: TGTGCCAGCAGCTCGTGCCCCTACGAGCAGTACTTC.

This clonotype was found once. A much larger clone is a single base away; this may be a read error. The CDR3 region is CASSYPTGVYSYEQHF. DNA of the CDR3: TGTGCCAGCAGCTACCCGACAGGGGTCTACTCCTACGAGCAGCACTTC. This chain links TRBV7-2 with TRBJ2-7, with TRBD1 matching over 8 bases. The CDR3 has 16 residues. CDR1 SGHTA and CDR2 FQGNSA come from the germline V gene.

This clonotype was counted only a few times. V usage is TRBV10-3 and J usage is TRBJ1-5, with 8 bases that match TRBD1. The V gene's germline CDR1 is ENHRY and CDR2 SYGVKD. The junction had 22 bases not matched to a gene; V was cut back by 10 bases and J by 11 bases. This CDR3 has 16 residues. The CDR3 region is CASGPDRGAGGTTQHF. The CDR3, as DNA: TGTGCCAGCGGACCCGACAGGGGCGCAGGGGGGACGACCCAGCATTTT.

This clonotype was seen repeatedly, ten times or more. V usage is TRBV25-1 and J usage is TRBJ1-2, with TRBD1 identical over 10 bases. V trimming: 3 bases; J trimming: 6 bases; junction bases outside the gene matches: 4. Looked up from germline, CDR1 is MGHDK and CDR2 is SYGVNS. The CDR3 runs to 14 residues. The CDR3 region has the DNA TGTGCCAGCAGTGAGGGGACAGGGGTGGATGGCTACACCTTC. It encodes CASSEGTGVDGYTF.

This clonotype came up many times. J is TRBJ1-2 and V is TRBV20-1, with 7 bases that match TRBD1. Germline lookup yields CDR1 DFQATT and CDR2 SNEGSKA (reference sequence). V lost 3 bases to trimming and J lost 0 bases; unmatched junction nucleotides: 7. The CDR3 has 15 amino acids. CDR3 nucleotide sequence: TGCAGTGCTAGCTCTGGACAGGCTTCTAACTATGGCTACACCTTC. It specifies CSASSGQASNYGYTF.

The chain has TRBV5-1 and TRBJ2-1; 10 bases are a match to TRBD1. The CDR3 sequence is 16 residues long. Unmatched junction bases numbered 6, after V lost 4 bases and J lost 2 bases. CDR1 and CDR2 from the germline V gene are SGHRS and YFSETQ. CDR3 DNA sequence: TGCGCCAGCAGCAACAGCGGACAGGGGGCCTACAATGAGCAGTTCTTC. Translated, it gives CASSNSGQGAYNEQFF.